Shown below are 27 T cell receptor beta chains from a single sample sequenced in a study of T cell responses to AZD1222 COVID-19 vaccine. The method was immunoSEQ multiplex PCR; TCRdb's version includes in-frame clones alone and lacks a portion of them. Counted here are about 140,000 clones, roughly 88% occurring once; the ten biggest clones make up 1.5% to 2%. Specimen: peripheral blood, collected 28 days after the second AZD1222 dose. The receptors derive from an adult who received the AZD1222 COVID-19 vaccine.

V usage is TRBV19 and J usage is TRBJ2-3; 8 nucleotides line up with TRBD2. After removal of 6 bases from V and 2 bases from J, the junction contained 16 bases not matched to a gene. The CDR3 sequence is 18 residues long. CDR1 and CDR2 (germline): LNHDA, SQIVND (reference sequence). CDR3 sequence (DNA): TGTGCCAGTAGCGCCCTGGGACTAGACCCGCCTTTCACAGATACGCAGTATTTT. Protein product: CASSALGLDPPFTDTQYF.

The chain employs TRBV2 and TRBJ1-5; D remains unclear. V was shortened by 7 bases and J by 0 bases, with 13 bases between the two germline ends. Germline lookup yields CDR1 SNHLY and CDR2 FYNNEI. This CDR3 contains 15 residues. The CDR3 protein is CASTRTRSSNQPQHF. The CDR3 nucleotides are TGTGCCAGCACCAGGACGCGGAGTAGCAATCAGCCCCAGCATTTT.

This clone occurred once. The CDR3 protein is CASVDYEQYF. In DNA form, the CDR3 reads TGTGCCAGCGTCGATTACGAGCAGTACTTC. This chain links TRBV5-6 with TRBJ2-7; no reliable D call. V lost 7 bases, J lost 4 bases, and 6 bases lay in between. Germline-derived CDR1 and CDR2 are SGHDT and YYEEEE. The CDR3 extends over 10 amino acids.

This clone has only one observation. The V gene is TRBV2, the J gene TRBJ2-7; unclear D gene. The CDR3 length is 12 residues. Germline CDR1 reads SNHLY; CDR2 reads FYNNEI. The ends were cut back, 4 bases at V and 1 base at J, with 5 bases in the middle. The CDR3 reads CASSGSSYEQYF. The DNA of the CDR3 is TGTGCCAGCAGTGGCAGTTCCTACGAGCAGTACTTC.

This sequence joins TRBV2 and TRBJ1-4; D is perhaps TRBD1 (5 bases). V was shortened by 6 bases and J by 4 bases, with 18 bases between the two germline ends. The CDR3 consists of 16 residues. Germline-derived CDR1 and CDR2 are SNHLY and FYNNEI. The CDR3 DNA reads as TGTGCCAGCAGGGAACGTTCTGGGGGTTTTAATGAAAAACTGTTTTTT. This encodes CASRERSGGFNEKLFF.

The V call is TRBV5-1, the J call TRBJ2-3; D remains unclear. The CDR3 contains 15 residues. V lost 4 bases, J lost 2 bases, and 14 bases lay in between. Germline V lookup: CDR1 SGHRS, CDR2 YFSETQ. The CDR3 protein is CASSVDKGNTDTQYF. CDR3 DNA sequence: TGCGCCAGCAGCGTAGATAAAGGGAACACAGATACGCAGTATTTT.

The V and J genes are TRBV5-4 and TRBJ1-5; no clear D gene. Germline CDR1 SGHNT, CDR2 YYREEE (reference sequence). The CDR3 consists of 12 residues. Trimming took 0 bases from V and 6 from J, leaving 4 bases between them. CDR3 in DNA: TGTGCCAGCAGCTTGGCGGGTCAGCCCCAGCATTTT. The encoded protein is CASSLAGQPQHF.

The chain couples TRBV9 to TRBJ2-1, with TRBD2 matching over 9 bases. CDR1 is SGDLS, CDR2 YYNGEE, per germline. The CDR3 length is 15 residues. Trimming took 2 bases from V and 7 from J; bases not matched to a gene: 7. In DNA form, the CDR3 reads TGTGCCAGCAGCGTTCTGGCTAGCGGGGTGAATGAGCAGTTCTTC. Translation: CASSVLASGVNEQFF.

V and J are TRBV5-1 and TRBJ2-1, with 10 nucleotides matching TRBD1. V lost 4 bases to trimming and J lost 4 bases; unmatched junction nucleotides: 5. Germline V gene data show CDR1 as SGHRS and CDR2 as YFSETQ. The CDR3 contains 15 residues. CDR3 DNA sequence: TGCGCCAGCAGCCCGGGACAGGGGAGGTACAATGAGCAGTTCTTC. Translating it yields CASSPGQGRYNEQFF.

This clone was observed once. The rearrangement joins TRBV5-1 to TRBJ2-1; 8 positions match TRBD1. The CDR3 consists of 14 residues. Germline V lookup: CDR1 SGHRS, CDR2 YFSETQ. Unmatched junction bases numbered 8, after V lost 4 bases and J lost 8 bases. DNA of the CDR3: TGCGCCAGCAGCACGGACAGGGTTGGGGATGAGCAGTTCTTC. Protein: CASSTDRVGDEQFF.

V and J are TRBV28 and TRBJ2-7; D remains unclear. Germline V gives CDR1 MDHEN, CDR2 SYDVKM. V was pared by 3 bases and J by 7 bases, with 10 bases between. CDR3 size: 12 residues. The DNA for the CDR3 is TGTGCCAGCAGTTTTGGTGATCGGGAGCAGTACTTC. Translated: CASSFGDREQYF.

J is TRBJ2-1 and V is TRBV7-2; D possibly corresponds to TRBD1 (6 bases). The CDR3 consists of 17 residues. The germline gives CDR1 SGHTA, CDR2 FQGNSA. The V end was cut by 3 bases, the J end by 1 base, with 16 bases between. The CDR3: CASSFYRASRSYNEQFF. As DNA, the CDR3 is TGTGCCAGCAGCTTTTACAGGGCGTCACGTTCCTACAATGAGCAGTTCTTC.

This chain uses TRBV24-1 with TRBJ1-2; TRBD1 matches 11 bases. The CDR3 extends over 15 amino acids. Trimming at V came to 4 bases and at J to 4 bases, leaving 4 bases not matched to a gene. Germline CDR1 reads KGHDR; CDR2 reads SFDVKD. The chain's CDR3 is CATSDPGTGGYGYTF. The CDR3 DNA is TGTGCCACCAGTGACCCGGGGACAGGGGGCTATGGCTACACCTTC.

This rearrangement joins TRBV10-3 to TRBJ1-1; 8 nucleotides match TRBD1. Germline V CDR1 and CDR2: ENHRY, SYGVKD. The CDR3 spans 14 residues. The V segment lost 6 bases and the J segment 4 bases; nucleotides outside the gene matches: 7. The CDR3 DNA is TGTGCCATCAGAGCTGGACAGGGAGGCACTGAAGCTTTCTTT. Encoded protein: CAIRAGQGGTEAFF.

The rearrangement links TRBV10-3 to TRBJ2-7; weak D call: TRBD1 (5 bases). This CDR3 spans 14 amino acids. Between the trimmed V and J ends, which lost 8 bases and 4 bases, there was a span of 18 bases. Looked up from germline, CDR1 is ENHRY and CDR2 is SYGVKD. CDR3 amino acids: CAIGGRERQYEQYF. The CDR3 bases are TGTGCCATCGGCGGCAGGGAAAGGCAGTACGAGCAGTACTTC.

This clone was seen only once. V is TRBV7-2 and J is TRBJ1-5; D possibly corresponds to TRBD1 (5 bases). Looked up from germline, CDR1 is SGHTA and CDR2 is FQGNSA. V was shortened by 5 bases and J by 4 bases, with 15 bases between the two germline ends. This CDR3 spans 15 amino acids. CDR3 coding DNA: TGTGCCAGCAGCCCGCGCGGGGGGACTAATCAGCCCCAGCATTTT. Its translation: CASSPRGGTNQPQHF.

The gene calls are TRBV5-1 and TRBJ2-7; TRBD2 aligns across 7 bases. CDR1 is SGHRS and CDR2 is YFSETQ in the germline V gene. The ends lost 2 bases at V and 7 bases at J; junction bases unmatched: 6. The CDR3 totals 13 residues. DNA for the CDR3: TGCGCCAGCAGCTTTTCGATGGGAGGGGAGCAGTACTTC. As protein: CASSFSMGGEQYF.

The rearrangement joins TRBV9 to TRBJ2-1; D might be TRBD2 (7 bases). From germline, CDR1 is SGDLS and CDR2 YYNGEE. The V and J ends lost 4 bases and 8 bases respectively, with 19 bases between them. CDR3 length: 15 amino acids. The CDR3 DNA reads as TGTGCCAGCAGCCCCGGGTGGGGGGGCGGCCATGAGCAGTTCTTC. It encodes CASSPGWGGGHEQFF.

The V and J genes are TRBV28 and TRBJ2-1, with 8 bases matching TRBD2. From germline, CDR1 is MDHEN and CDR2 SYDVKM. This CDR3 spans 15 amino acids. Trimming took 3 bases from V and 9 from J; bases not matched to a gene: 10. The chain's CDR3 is CASSLALTSGGEQFF. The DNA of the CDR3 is TGTGCCAGCAGTTTGGCCCTTACTAGCGGAGGTGAGCAGTTCTTC. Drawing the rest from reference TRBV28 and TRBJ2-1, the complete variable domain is DVKVTQSSRYLVKRTGEKVFLECVQDMDHENMFWYRQDPGLGLRLIYFSYDVKMKEKGDIPEGYSVSREKKERFSLILESASTNQTSMYLCASSLALTSGGEQFFGPGTRLTVL.

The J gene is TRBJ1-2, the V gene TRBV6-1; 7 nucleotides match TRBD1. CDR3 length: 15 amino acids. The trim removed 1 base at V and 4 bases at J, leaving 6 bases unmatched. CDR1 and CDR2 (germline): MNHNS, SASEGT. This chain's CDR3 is CASSEGVRGAYGYTF. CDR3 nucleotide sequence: TGTGCCAGCAGTGAAGGGGTCAGGGGGGCCTATGGCTACACCTTC.

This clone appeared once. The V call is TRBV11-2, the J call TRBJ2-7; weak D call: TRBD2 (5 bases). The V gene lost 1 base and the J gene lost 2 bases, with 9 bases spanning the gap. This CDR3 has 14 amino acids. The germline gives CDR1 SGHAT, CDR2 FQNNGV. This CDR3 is CASSLAGRAYEQYF. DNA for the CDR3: TGTGCCAGCAGCTTAGCGGGAAGAGCCTACGAGCAGTACTTC.

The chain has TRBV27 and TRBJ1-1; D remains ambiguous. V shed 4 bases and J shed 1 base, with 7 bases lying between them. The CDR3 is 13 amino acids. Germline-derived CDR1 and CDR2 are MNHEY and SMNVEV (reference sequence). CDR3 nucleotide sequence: TGTGCCAGCAGTTATGAGCGGAACACTGAAGCTTTCTTT. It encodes CASSYERNTEAFF.

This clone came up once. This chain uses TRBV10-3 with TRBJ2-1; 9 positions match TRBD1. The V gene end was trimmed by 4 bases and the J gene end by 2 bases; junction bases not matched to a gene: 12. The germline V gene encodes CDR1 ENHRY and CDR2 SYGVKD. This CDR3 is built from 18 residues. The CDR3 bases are TGTGCCATCAGTGCAAGTAAAAGGACAGGGGATACCTACAATGAGCAGTTCTTC. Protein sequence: CAISASKRTGDTYNEQFF.

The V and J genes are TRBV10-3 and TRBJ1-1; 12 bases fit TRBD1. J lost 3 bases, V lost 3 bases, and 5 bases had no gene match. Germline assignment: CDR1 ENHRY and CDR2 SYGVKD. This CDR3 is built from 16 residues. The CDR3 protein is CAISDGTGGSDTEAFF. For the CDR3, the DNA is TGTGCCATCAGTGACGGGACAGGGGGCTCGGACACTGAAGCTTTCTTT.

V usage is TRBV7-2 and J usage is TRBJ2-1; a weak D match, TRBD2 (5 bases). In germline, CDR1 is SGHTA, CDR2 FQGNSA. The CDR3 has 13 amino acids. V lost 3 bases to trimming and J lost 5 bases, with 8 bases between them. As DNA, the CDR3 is TGTGCCAGCAGCTTGGACTCGAACAATGAGCAGTTCTTC. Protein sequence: CASSLDSNNEQFF.

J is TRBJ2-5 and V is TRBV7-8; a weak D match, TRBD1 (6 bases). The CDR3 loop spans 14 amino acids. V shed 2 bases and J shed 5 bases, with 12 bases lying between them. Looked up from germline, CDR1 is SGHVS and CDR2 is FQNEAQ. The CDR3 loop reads CASSLRGRKETQYF. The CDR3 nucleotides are TGTGCCAGCAGCTTAAGGGGGAGAAAGGAGACCCAGTACTTC.

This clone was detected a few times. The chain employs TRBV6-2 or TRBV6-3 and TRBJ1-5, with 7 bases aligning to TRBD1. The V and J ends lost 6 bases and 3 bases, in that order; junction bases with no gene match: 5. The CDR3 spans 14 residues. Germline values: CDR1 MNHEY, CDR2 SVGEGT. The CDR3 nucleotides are TGTGCCAGCAGCATGACAGGGAACAATCAGCCCCAGCATTTT. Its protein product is CASSMTGNNQPQHF.